A single sample is the source of the 11 T cell receptor beta chains below, sequenced in a study of OX40 agonist ivuxolimab in advanced cancers. The repertoire was sequenced with immunoSEQ multiplex PCR; TCRdb's copy has only in-frame clones and lacks some. This sample yields tens of thousands of clones, of which around 85% are seen a single time; about 0.22% belongs to the top ten. The sequenced sample was CD4+ or CD8+ T cells sorted from blood, obtained in a trial of the OX40 agonist ivuxolimab. Receptor source: an adult with an advanced solid tumor such as melanoma, head and neck, liver or kidney cancer.

This chain's CDR3 is CASSQGSSGVTDTQYF. The CDR3 DNA is TGTGCCAGCAGCCAAGGGTCTAGCGGGGTCACAGATACGCAGTATTTT. The rearrangement uses TRBV4-2 and TRBJ2-3, with TRBD2 matching over 9 bases. This CDR3 has 16 residues. Unmatched junction bases numbered 4, after V lost 1 base and J lost 2 bases. Looked up from germline, CDR1 is LGHNA and CDR2 is YNFKEQ.

The chain joins TRBV27 to TRBJ2-1; the match to TRBD2 covers 12 bases. The J segment lost 0 bases and the V segment lost 1 base, leaving 13 bases of the junction unmatched. This CDR3 is built from 21 residues. The germline CDR1 and CDR2 sequences are MNHEY and SMNVEV (reference sequence). The CDR3 spells CASSLYSQGLAGGSSYNEQFF. The CDR3 bases are TGTGCCAGCAGTTTATACTCACAGGGGCTAGCGGGAGGGAGCTCCTACAATGAGCAGTTCTTC.

The rearrangement joins TRBV2 to TRBJ2-7; D gene ambiguous. V gave up 8 bases and J gave up 4 bases, with 9 bases separating them. CDR3 size: 11 residues. CDR1 and CDR2 from the germline V gene are SNHLY and FYNNEI. The CDR3 reads CASRPVYEQYV. CDR3 coding DNA: TGTGCCAGCCGTCCAGTATACGAGCAGTACGTC.

J is TRBJ2-1 and V is TRBV30; possibly TRBD1 or TRBD2 for D (5 bases each). With 2 bases removed from V and 7 bases from J, the gap between germline ends came to 18 bases. CDR1 GTSNPN and CDR2 SVGIG come from the germline V gene (reference sequence). The CDR3 sequence is 15 residues long. CDR3 protein: CAWSLPGPPENEQFF. In DNA form, the CDR3 reads TGTGCCTGGAGTCTCCCGGGACCCCCCGAGAATGAGCAGTTCTTC.

V usage is TRBV4-3 and J usage is TRBJ1-4; perhaps TRBD1 as D (5 bases). V was trimmed by 4 bases and J by 7 bases, leaving 13 bases between them. In germline, CDR1 is LGHNA, CDR2 YSLEER. The CDR3 consists of 14 residues. The CDR3 reads CASSPQGGSEKLFF. The CDR3 coding sequence is TGCGCCAGCAGCCCCCAGGGAGGGAGTGAAAAACTGTTTTTT.

The chain combines TRBV29-1 with TRBJ1-2, with D maybe TRBD1 (5 bases). Trimming left V 1 base short and J 7 bases short, with 13 bases between. Germline lookup yields CDR1 SQVTM and CDR2 ANQGSEA. CDR3 length: 13 residues. CDR3 sequence: CSVEAGRSAGYTF. In DNA form, the CDR3 reads TGCAGCGTTGAAGCAGGGAGAAGCGCTGGCTACACCTTC.

The rearrangement uses TRBV30 and TRBJ2-7, with a tentative D call TRBD2 (5 bases). The V gene's germline CDR1 is GTSNPN and CDR2 SVGIG (reference sequence). Trimming shortened V by 4 bases and J by 2 bases, and 9 bases separated the two germline ends. The length of the CDR3 is 12 residues. CDR3 DNA: TGTGCCTGGAAAGAGGGTCCCTACGAGCAGTACTTC. This sequence encodes CAWKEGPYEQYF.

This chain connects TRBV2 to TRBJ2-3; TRBD1 might be the D (6 bases). Germline lookup yields CDR1 SNHLY and CDR2 FYNNEI. The CDR3 is 18 amino acids. The V end was cut by 7 bases, the J end by 0 bases, with 23 bases between. In nucleotides, the CDR3 is TGTGCCAGCAAAAAGTTGGGACAAAACTTTCCGAGCACAGATACGCAGTATTTT. As protein: CASKKLGQNFPSTDTQYF.

V gene TRBV5-1 combines with J gene TRBJ2-1; D is ambiguous. In germline, CDR1 is SGHRS, CDR2 YFSETQ. V lost 0 bases and J 0 bases, leaving 10 bases between the germline ends. This CDR3 is built from 16 residues. DNA of the CDR3: TGCGCCAGCAGCTTGGAGGGTTGGAGCTCCTACAATGAGCAGTTCTTC. Protein: CASSLEGWSSYNEQFF.

This chain links TRBV15 with TRBJ1-6; the D gene is possibly TRBD1 (5 bases). Per germline, CDR1 LNHNV and CDR2 YYDKDF (reference sequence). V lost 1 base and J lost 7, with 11 bases in between. The length of the CDR3 is 15 residues. The CDR3 DNA is TGTGCCACCAGCAGAGGGGCCGCAGGGAATTCACCCCTCCACTTT. This codes for CATSRGAAGNSPLHF.

This clone has just a few counts. The chain couples TRBV6-5 to TRBJ1-5, with D possibly matching TRBD1 (5 bases). The germline gives CDR1 MNHEY, CDR2 SVGAGI. The CDR3 spans 14 residues. Trimming took off 7 bases at V and 4 bases at J, with 14 bases between the two ends. This CDR3 reads CASTPRGPNQPQHF. For the CDR3, the DNA is TGTGCCAGCACTCCCCGGGGCCCAAATCAGCCCCAGCATTTT.